Reported below is one TCR beta chain. Its cognate antigen is unknown. The germline V and J ends were trimmed by 5 bases and 5 bases, with 15 bases remaining between them. Per the germline V gene, CDR1 is LNHDA and CDR2 is SQIVND (reference sequence). This CDR3 has 14 amino acids. This entry comes from a study of T cell responses to AZD1222 COVID-19 vaccine. About the study: Second-dose schedules of about 4 or about 12 weeks were combined. The study's findings and limits: Recipients of AZD1222 seropositive at baseline numbered only 6 or 7. Sampling that yielded the repertoires occurred only after the peak T cell response. Clonal diversity may have been underestimated, and the donors were mostly white British, with more females than males.

Clones were sequenced by immunoSEQ multiplex PCR, and TCRdb holds only the in-frame ones, with some missing. The table has about 140,000 clones, 88% seen once. The chain links TRBV19 to TRBJ2-5; D is unclear. The source of this sequence is an adult in good health. Source: peripheral blood, taken on day 0 of AZD1222 vaccination. CDR3 nucleotide sequence: TGTGCCAGTAGTCCCTCTCCCAGGTCGGAGACCCAGTACTTC. Translating it yields CASSPSPRSETQYF.